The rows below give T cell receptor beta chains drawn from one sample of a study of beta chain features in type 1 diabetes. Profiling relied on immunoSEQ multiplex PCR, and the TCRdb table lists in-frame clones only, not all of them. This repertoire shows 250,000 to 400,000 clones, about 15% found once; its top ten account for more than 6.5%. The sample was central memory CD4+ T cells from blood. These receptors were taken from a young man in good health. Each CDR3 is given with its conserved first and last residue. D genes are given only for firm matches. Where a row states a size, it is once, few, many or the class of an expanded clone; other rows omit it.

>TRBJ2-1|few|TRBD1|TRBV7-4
CASSHRDRGYNEQFF
TGTGCCAGCAGCCACCGGGACAGGGGTTACAATGAGCAGTTCTTC
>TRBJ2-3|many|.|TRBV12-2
CASREVDTQYF
TGTGCAAGTCGGGAGGTGGATACGCAGTATTTT
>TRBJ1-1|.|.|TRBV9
CASSALMNTEAFF
TGTGCCAGCAGCGCCCTCATGAACACTGAAGCTTTCTTT
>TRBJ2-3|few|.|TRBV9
CASSPLLATTDTQYF
TGTGCCAGCAGCCCCCTCTTGGCGACCACAGATACGCAGTATTTT
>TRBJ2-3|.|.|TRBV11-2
CASRNIDTQYF
TGTGCCAGCAGGAATATTGATACGCAGTATTTT
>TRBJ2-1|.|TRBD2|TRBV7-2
CASRRGGASSYNEQFF
TGTGCCAGCAGACGCGGGGGGGCAAGCTCCTACAATGAGCAGTTCTTC
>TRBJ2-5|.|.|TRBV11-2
CASSLDRMGEQYF
TGTGCCAGCAGCTTAGACAGGATGGGGGAGCAGTACTTC
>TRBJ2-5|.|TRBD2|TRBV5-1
CASSLGVQRETETQYF
TGCGCCAGCAGCTTGGGAGTCCAGCGGGAGACGGAGACCCAGTACTTC
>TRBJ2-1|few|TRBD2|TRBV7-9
CASSQGSGTRNWEQFF
TGCGCCAGCAGCCAGGGATCCGGGACTAGAAATTGGGAGCAGTTCTTC
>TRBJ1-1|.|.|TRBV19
CASSLLGNTEAFF
TGTGCCAGTAGTCTCCTCGGGAACACTGAAGCTTTCTTT
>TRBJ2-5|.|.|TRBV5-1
CASSLGASRETQYF
TGCGCCAGCAGCTTGGGGGCCAGCAGAGAGACCCAGTACTTC
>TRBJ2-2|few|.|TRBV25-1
CASSESRKAGRTGELFF
TGTGCCAGCAGTGAAAGCCGAAAAGCCGGGCGGACCGGGGAGCTGTTTTTT
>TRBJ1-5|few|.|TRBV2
CASSGENQPQHF
TGTGCCAGCAGTGGAGAGAATCAGCCCCAGCATTTT
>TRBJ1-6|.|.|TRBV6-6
CASSLDRKNSPLHF
TGTGCCAGCAGTTTAGACAGGAAAAATTCACCCCTCCACTTT
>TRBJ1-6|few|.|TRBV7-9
CASSPEGLRNSPLHF
TGTGCCAGCAGCCCGGAGGGACTTAGGAATTCACCCCTCCACTTT
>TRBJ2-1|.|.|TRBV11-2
CASSLELYRDIYYNEQFF
TGTGCCAGCAGCTTAGAGCTTTACCGGGACATCTACTACAATGAGCAGTTCTTC
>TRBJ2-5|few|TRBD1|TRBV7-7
CASSPGQEHSTQYF
TGTGCCAGCAGCCCGGGACAGGAGCATTCGACCCAGTACTTC
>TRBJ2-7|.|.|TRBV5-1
CASSLDSTSYEQYF
TGCGCCAGCAGCTTGGACTCCACCTCCTACGAGCAGTACTTC
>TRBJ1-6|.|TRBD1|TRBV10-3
CAISSAGQNNSPLHF
TGTGCCATCAGCTCTGCGGGACAGAATAATTCACCCCTCCACTTT
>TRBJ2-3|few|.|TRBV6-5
CASTEGGTTDTQYF
TGTGCCAGCACCGAGGGGGGGACCACAGATACGCAGTATTTT
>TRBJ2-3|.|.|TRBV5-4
CASSNRGTDTQYF
TGTGCCAGCAGCAACAGGGGCACAGATACGCAGTATTTT
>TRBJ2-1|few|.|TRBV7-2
CASSIRWSDYNEQFF
TGTGCCAGCAGCATCCGGTGGAGCGACTACAATGAGCAGTTCTTC
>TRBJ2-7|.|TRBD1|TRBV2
CASAGQGYEQYF
TGTGCCAGCGCGGGACAGGGCTACGAGCAGTACTTC
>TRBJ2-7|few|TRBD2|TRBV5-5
CASSPGGSSSYEQYF
TGTGCCAGCAGTCCCGGGGGGTCGAGCTCCTACGAGCAGTACTTC
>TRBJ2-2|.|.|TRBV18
CASSPLRGENTGELFF
TGTGCCAGCTCACCATTAAGAGGGGAGAACACCGGGGAGCTGTTTTTT
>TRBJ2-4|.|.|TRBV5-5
CASSLVGQGRNIQYF
TGTGCCAGCAGCTTGGTAGGGCAAGGTAGAAACATTCAGTACTTC
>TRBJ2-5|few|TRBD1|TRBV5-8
CASSFGTGALEETQYF
TGTGCCAGCAGCTTCGGGACAGGGGCTCTGGAAGAGACCCAGTACTTC
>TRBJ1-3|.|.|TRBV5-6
CASSLDPTGRSGNTIYF
TGTGCCAGCAGCTTGGACCCGACAGGACGCTCTGGAAACACCATATATTTT
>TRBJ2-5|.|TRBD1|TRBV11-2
CASSLGGTGRQETQYF
TGTGCCAGCAGCTTAGGGGGGACAGGGAGACAAGAGACCCAGTACTTC
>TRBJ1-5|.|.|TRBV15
CATSRLGLNQPQHF
TGTGCCACCAGCAGATTGGGCCTTAATCAGCCCCAGCATTTT
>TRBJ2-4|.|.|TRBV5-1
CASSLVSGRSRNIQYF
TGCGCCAGCAGCTTGGTCTCAGGGCGTAGCCGGAACATTCAGTACTTC
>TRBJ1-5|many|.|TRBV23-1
CASTGPGPQGRNQPQHF
TGCGCCAGCACCGGACCGGGCCCTCAGGGGAGGAATCAGCCCCAGCATTTT
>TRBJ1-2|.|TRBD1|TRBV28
CASRPFTGQTFLGYTF
TGTGCCAGCAGACCATTCACGGGACAGACTTTTCTTGGCTACACCTTC
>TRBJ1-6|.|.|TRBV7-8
CASSLQGSYNSPLHF
TGTGCCAGCAGCCTCCAGGGCTCCTATAATTCACCCCTCCACTTT
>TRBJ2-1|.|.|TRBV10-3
CASLRSSYNEQFF
TGTGCCAGCCTTCGTAGCTCCTACAATGAGCAGTTCTTC
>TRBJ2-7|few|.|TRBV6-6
CASNVAATYEQYF
TGTGCCAGCAATGTGGCAGCCACCTACGAGCAGTACTTC
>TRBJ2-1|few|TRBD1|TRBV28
CASSSQAGGGSYNEQFF
TGTGCCAGCAGCTCTCAGGCAGGGGGCGGGTCCTACAATGAGCAGTTCTTC
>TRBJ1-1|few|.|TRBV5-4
CASSLAHKGNTEAFF
TGTGCCAGCAGCTTGGCCCACAAAGGGAACACTGAAGCTTTCTTT
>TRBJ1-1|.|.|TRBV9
CASSPNPGNSITEAFF
TGTGCCAGCAGCCCCAACCCGGGCAATTCGATCACTGAAGCTTTCTTT
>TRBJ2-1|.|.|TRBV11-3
CASSLDSTADEQFF
TGTGCCAGCAGCTTAGATTCGACAGCGGATGAGCAGTTCTTC
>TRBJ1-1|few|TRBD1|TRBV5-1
CASSVAGTGHTEAFF
TGCGCCAGCAGCGTAGCCGGGACAGGGCATACTGAAGCTTTCTTT
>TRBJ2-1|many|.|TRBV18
CASSIDSSSYNEQFF
TGTGCCAGCTCAATAGACAGTAGCTCCTACAATGAGCAGTTCTTC
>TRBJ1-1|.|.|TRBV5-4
CASSLRRWDTEAFF
TGTGCCAGCAGCTTGCGTAGGTGGGACACTGAAGCTTTCTTT
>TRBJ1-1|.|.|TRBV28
CASRSDTLSAFF
TGTGCCAGCCGATCAGATACATTATCAGCTTTCTTT
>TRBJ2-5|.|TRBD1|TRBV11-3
CASSLAQGKETQYF
TGTGCCAGCAGCTTAGCACAGGGGAAAGAGACCCAGTACTTC